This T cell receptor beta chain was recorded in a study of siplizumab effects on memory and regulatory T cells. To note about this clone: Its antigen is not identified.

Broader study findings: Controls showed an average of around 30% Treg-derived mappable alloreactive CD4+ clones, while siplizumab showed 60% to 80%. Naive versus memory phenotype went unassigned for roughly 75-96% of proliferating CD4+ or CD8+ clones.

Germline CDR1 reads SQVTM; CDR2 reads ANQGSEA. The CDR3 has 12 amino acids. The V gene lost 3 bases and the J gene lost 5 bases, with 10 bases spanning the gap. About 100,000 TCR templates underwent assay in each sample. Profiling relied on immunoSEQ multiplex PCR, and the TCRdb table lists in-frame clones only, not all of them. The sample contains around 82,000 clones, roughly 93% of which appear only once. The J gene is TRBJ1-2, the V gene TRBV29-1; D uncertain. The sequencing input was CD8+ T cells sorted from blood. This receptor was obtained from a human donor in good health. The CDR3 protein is CSVESADYGYTF. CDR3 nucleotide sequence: TGCAGCGTTGAGTCGGCGGATTATGGCTACACCTTC.